These 18 T cell receptor beta chains originate from one sample sequenced in a study of tumor-infiltrating lymphocytes in primary liver carcinoma. The investigators made TCR beta cDNA from about 0.45 ug total RNA, using a constant-region primer. Three nested multiplex PCR rounds of slightly modified ARM-PCR generated TCR beta libraries. For about 11 cycles apiece, the opening two PCR rounds ran with TRBV1-TRBV30 forward primers and a C-beta reverse primer. MiXCR was run by TCRdb on the multiplex PCR reads, yielding one entry per CDR3 protein. Of hundreds of thousands of distinct CDR3 sequences listed, less than 75% are singletons. The authors took blood RNA from unsorted whole blood and also extracted germline DNA. Sample: peripheral blood. The receptors derive from a man aged 40-49 years with primary liver carcinoma and hepatitis B virus infection.

There are many counts of this clonotype. V usage is TRBV29-1 and J usage is TRBJ2-7; the D gene is possibly TRBD2 (6 bases). The germline gives CDR1 SQVTM, CDR2 ANQGSEA. Trimming shortened V by 4 bases and J by 6 bases, and 10 bases separated the two germline ends. This CDR3 spans 11 amino acids. CDR3 region: CSVGQGGEQYF. The CDR3 nucleotides read TGCAGCGTTGGGCAGGGAGGCGAGCAGTACTTC.

This sequence joins TRBV7-9 and TRBJ1-2; the match to TRBD1 covers 9 bases. CDR1 is SEHNR and CDR2 is FQNEAQ in the germline V gene (reference sequence). The J segment lost 8 bases and the V segment lost 5 bases, leaving 3 bases of the junction unmatched. The CDR3 extends over 12 amino acids. CDR3 region: CASSRTGEGYTF. DNA for the CDR3: TGTGCCAGCAGCCGGACAGGGGAAGGCTACACCTTC. Full variable domain (remainder filled in from reference TRBV7-9 and TRBJ1-2): DTGVSQNPRHKITKRGQNVTFRCDPISEHNRLYWYRQTLGQGPEFLTYFQNEAQLEKSRLLSDRFSAERPKGSFSTLEIQRTEQGDSAMYLCASSRTGEGYTFGSGTRLTVV.

Worth noting for this clonotype: This may come from a read error, since a much larger clone is one base off. The chain is built from TRBV6-6 and TRBJ2-7; 8 nucleotides match TRBD2. CDR3 size: 12 residues. Germline V gene data show CDR1 as MNHNY and CDR2 as SVGAGI (reference sequence). The CDR3 DNA sequence: TGTGCCAACAGTCGGGGGGGGTACGAGCAGTACTTC. Translation gives CANSRGGYEQYF.

Notes on this clonotype: Because the CDR3 is missing its conserved closing phenylalanine or tryptophan, this is likely a read error. The chain is built from TRBV11-2 and TRBJ2-7; 9 nucleotides match TRBD1. Germline loops: CDR1 SGHAT, CDR2 FQNNGV. The CDR3 spans 15 residues. CDR3 sequence (DNA): TGTACCAGCAGCTTACGATGGACAGGGGAAAGCGAGCAGTACATC. This encodes CTSSLRWTGESEQYI.

Concerning this clonotype itself: This may stem from a read error, because a much larger clone lies one nucleotide away. The chain uses TRBV5-1 and TRBJ2-7; D assignment may be TRBD1 or TRBD2 (5 bases each). In germline, CDR1 is SGHRS, CDR2 YFSETQ. CDR3 length equals 14 residues. The CDR3 loop is CTSSLASRGYEQYF. The CDR3 bases are TGCACCAGCAGCTTGGCCTCGAGGGGCTACGAGCAGTACTTC.

Comment on this clonotype: This sequence may be a read error, since a much larger clone differs from it by one base. The conserved final phenylalanine or tryptophan is absent from the CDR3, which likely points to a read error. The chain combines TRBV30 with TRBJ2-7; 7 bases fit TRBD2. The germline gives CDR1 GTSNPN, CDR2 SVGIG (reference sequence). This CDR3 is built from 15 residues. With 3 bases clipped from V and 3 bases from J, the junction kept 11 bases outside the gene matches. CDR3 bases: TGTGCCTGGAGGGGAAAGAGACTAGCCCTCTACGAGCAGTACTTA. The encoded protein is CAWRGKRLALYEQYL.

The chain recombines TRBV28 with TRBJ1-2, with 8 bases lining up with TRBD1. J gave up 6 bases and V 5 bases, and 5 bases lay outside the gene matches. Germline V CDR1 and CDR2: MDHEN, SYDVKM. This CDR3 contains 13 residues. CDR3 DNA: TGTGCCAGCAGTACTCAGGGGGCGGATGGCTACACCTTC. It specifies CASSTQGADGYTF.

This clonotype was counted at least ten times. The CDR3 region is CSVDVGNGNTIYF. As DNA, the CDR3 is TGCAGCGTTGATGTGGGGAACGGAAACACCATATATTTT. The chain couples TRBV29-1 to TRBJ1-3; D is ambiguous. This CDR3 spans 13 amino acids. Germline loops: CDR1 SQVTM, CDR2 ANQGSEA. The ends were cut back, 3 bases at V and 4 bases at J, with 10 bases in the middle. Combining the CDR3 with reference TRBV29-1 and TRBJ1-3 gives the whole variable domain SAVISQKPSRDICQRGTSLTIQCQVDSQVTMMFWYRQQPGQSLTLIATANQGSEATYESGFVIDKFPISRPNLTFSTLTVSNMSPEDSSIYLCSVDVGNGNTIYFGEGSWLTVV.

This clonotype was detected only a few times. The rearrangement joins TRBV6-5 to TRBJ2-1, with D possibly matching TRBD1 (5 bases). Germline assignment: CDR1 MNHEY and CDR2 SVGAGI. The ends were cut back, 7 bases at V and 7 bases at J, with 23 bases in the middle. The CDR3 spans 16 residues. CDR3 DNA: TGTGCCAGCACCCGACAGTTTCCCCCCTTGACGAATGAGCAGTTCTTC. As protein: CASTRQFPPLTNEQFF.

The chain employs TRBV11-2 and TRBJ2-5, with 14 positions matching TRBD2. V shed 5 bases, J shed 5 bases, and the junction held 10 bases outside the gene matches. The germline V gene has CDR1 SGHAT and CDR2 FQNNGV. The CDR3 loop spans 17 amino acids. The DNA for the CDR3 is TGTGCCAGCAGCCGGGGGACTAGCGGGAGTCGAGGGGAGACCCAGTACTTC. Translating it yields CASSRGTSGSRGETQYF.

The chain joins TRBV23-1 to TRBJ1-5; 7 bases map to TRBD1. TRBV23-1 is reported as an ORF; its role is uncertain. CDR3 length: 17 residues. V was pared by 2 bases and J by 1 base, with 8 bases of the junction left unmatched. CDR3 residues: CASSQTGVRGSNQPQHF. CDR3 DNA: TGCGCCAGCAGTCAAACCGGCGTCAGGGGGAGCAATCAGCCCCAGCATTTT.

Details on this clonotype: One junction end disagrees with the germline gene, perhaps due to a read error. The chain is built from TRBV6-2 or TRBV6-3 and TRBJ1-6, with 9 bases matching TRBD1. The CDR3 runs 14 residues. Germline V gives CDR1 MNHEY, CDR2 SVGEGT. CDR3 in amino acids: CASIPGQGSSPLHF. CDR3 bases: TGTGCTAGCATCCCCGGACAGGGGAGTTCACCCCTCCACTTT.

At least ten counts were recorded for this clonotype. The genes are TRBV4-1 and TRBJ2-7; D uncertain. The CDR3 contains 15 residues. Germline CDR1 MGHRA, CDR2 YSYEKL. Trimming took off 1 base at V and 3 bases at J, with 13 bases between the two ends. CDR3 nucleotide sequence: TGCGCCAGCAGCCAAGGAGCTGGTGGGTTCTACGAGCAGTACTTC. Protein: CASSQGAGGFYEQYF.

Notes on this clonotype: This may stem from a read error, because a much larger clone lies one nucleotide away. The CDR3 loop is CASSSSLTCEQYF. CDR3 in DNA: TGTGCCAGCAGCTCCAGCCTTACCTGCGAGCAGTACTTC. This chain links TRBV6-2 or TRBV6-3 with TRBJ2-7; D is undetermined. Germline CDR1 reads MNHEY; CDR2 reads SVGEGT. V was trimmed by 6 bases and J by 6 bases, leaving 15 bases between them. There are 13 residues in the CDR3.

Regarding this clonotype: A read error may account for a junction end that differs from germline. CDR3 bases: TGCAGCGCCGCGGGCTGTTCCACAGATACGCAGTACTTT. This sequence encodes CSAAGCSTDTQYF. The chain combines TRBV29-1 with TRBJ2-3; maybe TRBD2 (5 bases). The CDR3 consists of 13 residues. Germline lookup yields CDR1 SQVTM and CDR2 ANQGSEA.

In regard to this clonotype: This could be a read error, since a much larger clone is one nucleotide away. The chain is built from TRBV6-2 or TRBV6-3 and TRBJ1-2; no firm D call. CDR1 and CDR2 (germline): MNHEY, SVGEGT. The CDR3 totals 12 residues. V lost 6 bases, J lost 5 bases, and 10 bases lay in between. CDR3 protein: CASRWGRYGYTF. CDR3 nucleotide sequence: TGTGCCAGCAGATGGGGAAGATATGGCTACACCTTC.

CDR3 residues: CSVGTGMIEAFF. The DNA of the CDR3 is TGCAGCGTTGGGACAGGCATGATTGAAGCTTTCTTT. This chain uses TRBV29-1 with TRBJ1-1; 7 bases are shared with TRBD1. V trimming: 4 bases; J trimming: 7 bases; junction bases outside the gene matches: 6. CDR1 and CDR2 (germline): SQVTM, ANQGSEA. This CDR3 comprises 12 residues.

The V and J genes are TRBV9 and TRBJ2-5; D perhaps matches TRBD2 (6 bases). Trimming removed 0 bases from V and 4 bases from J, with 19 bases in between. The germline gives CDR1 SGDLS, CDR2 YYNGEE. The CDR3 totals 17 residues. Here the CDR3 reads CASSVGGGRSVGETQYF. The CDR3 DNA follows: TGTGCCAGCAGCGTAGGGGGAGGAAGGTCGGTCGGAGAGACCCAGTACTTC.